The next 17 T cell receptor beta chains were all read from a single sample in a study of T cell responses to AZD1222 COVID-19 vaccine. This table comes from immunoSEQ multiplex PCR, and its TCRdb copy is limited to in-frame clones, with some not included. This table holds about 200,000 clones, roughly 92% found once. Sequencing was performed on peripheral blood, taken on day 0 of AZD1222 vaccination. The receptor source for this set is an adult in good health.

This chain uses TRBV7-2 with TRBJ1-2; D perhaps matches TRBD1 (6 bases). The germline V and J ends were trimmed by 4 bases and 0 bases, with 12 bases remaining between them. This CDR3 is built from 15 residues. Per the germline V gene, CDR1 is SGHTA and CDR2 is FQGNSA. For the CDR3, the DNA is TGTGCCAGCAGCTCTGGACAGCCAGCTAACTATGGCTACACCTTC. It encodes CASSSGQPANYGYTF. Supplemented by reference TRBV7-2 and TRBJ1-2, the full variable domain reads GAGVSQSPSNKVTEKGKDVELRCDPISGHTALYWYRQSLGQGLEFLIYFQGNSAPDKSGLPSDRFSAERTGGSVSTLTIQRTQQEDSAVYLCASSSGQPANYGYTFGSGTRLTVV.

The sample holds a few counts of this clone. The CDR3 nucleotides read TGTGCCAGCAGCTTAGAAGTTTCGGGACAGGGGAATTTTGAGATTCAGCCCCAGCATTTT. Translated, it gives CASSLEVSGQGNFEIQPQHF. This sequence joins TRBV7-3 and TRBJ1-5, with 10 bases matching TRBD1. CDR1 SGHTA and CDR2 FQGTGA come from the germline V gene. V shed 2 bases and J 6 bases; nucleotides not matched to a gene: 19. CDR3 length: 20 amino acids. Supplemented by reference TRBV7-3 and TRBJ1-5, the full variable domain reads GAGVSQTPSNKVTEKGKYVELRCDPISGHTALYWYRQSLGQGPEFLIYFQGTGAADDSGLPNDRFFAVRPEGSVSTLKIQRTERGDSAVYLCASSLEVSGQGNFEIQPQHFGDGTRLSIL.

The chain combines TRBV5-4 with TRBJ1-5, with 9 bases lining up with TRBD1. Germline CDR1 SGHNT, CDR2 YYREEE (reference sequence). This CDR3 is built from 15 residues. The V gene end was trimmed by 5 bases and the J gene end by 3 bases; junction bases not matched to a gene: 6. CDR3: CASSRGTGINQPQHF. CDR3 DNA: TGTGCCAGCAGTCGAGGGACAGGGATCAATCAGCCCCAGCATTTT.

The chain joins TRBV18 to TRBJ1-5; TRBD1 is a possible D gene (5 bases). CDR1 and CDR2 from the germline V gene are KGHSH and LQKENI. V was clipped by 1 base and J by 5 bases, with 9 bases between them. The CDR3 loop spans 14 amino acids. CDR3 in amino acids: CASSPLRGDQPQHF. DNA of the CDR3: TGTGCCAGCTCACCACTTAGGGGAGATCAGCCCCAGCATTTT. Supplemented by reference TRBV18 and TRBJ1-5, the full variable domain reads NAGVMQNPRHLVRRRGQEARLRCSPMKGHSHVYWYRQLPEEGLKFMVYLQKENIIDESGMPKERFSAEFPKEGPSILRIQQVVRGDSAAYFCASSPLRGDQPQHFGDGTRLSIL.

The V call is TRBV19, the J call TRBJ1-5; no clear D gene. This CDR3 spans 16 amino acids. Germline lookup yields CDR1 LNHDA and CDR2 SQIVND (reference sequence). V gave up 9 bases and J gave up 1 base, with 19 bases separating them. In nucleotides, the CDR3 is TGTGCCAGCACCTCCCTGGGCAGAGAAAGCAATCAGCCCCAGCATTTT. Its protein product is CASTSLGRESNQPQHF.

V gene TRBV10-1 combines with J gene TRBJ1-1; no definite D call. The CDR3 sequence is 16 residues long. V shed 0 bases and J shed 0 bases, with 11 bases lying between them. Germline V lookup: CDR1 WNHNN, CDR2 SYGVQD (reference sequence). Written as DNA, the CDR3 is TGCGCCAGCAGTGAGTCAGAGACACATATGAACACTGAAGCTTTCTTT. It codes for CASSESETHMNTEAFF.

The chain links TRBV19 to TRBJ2-2; D perhaps matches TRBD2 (5 bases). Trimming left V 1 base short and J 8 bases short, with 5 bases between. This CDR3 is 12 amino acids long. Germline V gene sequence: CDR1 LNHDA, CDR2 SQIVND (reference sequence). The CDR3 nucleotides are TGTGCCAGTAGTATAGGAGGGGGGGAGCTGTTTTTT. Its protein product is CASSIGGGELFF.

The count of this clone is one. CDR3 sequence: CASSSGLAGRETQYF. DNA of the CDR3: TGTGCCAGCAGCAGCGGACTAGCGGGGCGGGAGACCCAGTACTTC. The J gene is TRBJ2-5, the V gene TRBV9; the match to TRBD2 covers 12 bases. Looked up from germline, CDR1 is SGDLS and CDR2 is YYNGEE. This CDR3 has 15 residues. V was pared by 4 bases and J by 5 bases, with 6 bases of the junction left unmatched.

The chain has TRBV3-1 (or the pseudogene TRBV3-2) and TRBJ1-1, with TRBD1 matching 8 bases. Germline V lookup: CDR1 LGHDT, CDR2 YNNKEL (reference sequence). CDR3 length equals 14 residues. V shed 7 bases, J shed 1 base, and the junction held 5 bases outside the gene matches. This chain's CDR3 is CASMPGTGNTEAFF. CDR3 nucleotide sequence: TGTGCCAGCATGCCCGGGACAGGGAACACTGAAGCTTTCTTT.

This clone was counted a few times. V gene TRBV24-1 combines with J gene TRBJ1-5; D may be TRBD1 (5 bases). The CDR3 loop spans 14 amino acids. Per germline, CDR1 KGHDR and CDR2 SFDVKD. Trimming removed 0 bases from V and 4 bases from J, with 6 bases in between. CDR3 sequence (DNA): TGTGCCACCAGTGATTTGGAGGGGAATCAGCCCCAGCATTTT. It specifies CATSDLEGNQPQHF.

The chain carries TRBV12-3 or TRBV12-4 and TRBJ1-1; D ambiguous. The CDR3 is made up of 11 amino acids. The V end was cut by 7 bases, the J end by 1 base, with 4 bases between. CDR3 in DNA: TGTGCCAGCACCAAGAACACTGAAGCTTTCTTT. This gives the protein CASTKNTEAFF.

This chain links TRBV9 with TRBJ1-6; tentative D call: TRBD1 (6 bases). The germline V and J ends were trimmed by 1 base and 5 bases, with 10 bases remaining between them. The CDR3 totals 15 residues. Germline V gives CDR1 SGDLS, CDR2 YYNGEE. CDR3 coding DNA: TGTGCCAGCAGCGTACAGGGGAGTAATAATTCACCCCTCCACTTT. Its protein is CASSVQGSNNSPLHF.

The rearrangement links TRBV6-2 or TRBV6-3 to TRBJ2-3; D is ambiguous. Between the trimmed V and J ends, which lost 2 bases and 4 bases, there was a span of 13 bases. Germline lookup yields CDR1 MNHEY and CDR2 SVGEGT. This CDR3 spans 15 amino acids. The CDR3 bases are TGTGCCAGCAGTTACGACCTCGGATCGTCAGATACGCAGTATTTT. It yields the protein CASSYDLGSSDTQYF.

The table lists this clone with a few counts. The chain combines TRBV5-1 with TRBJ1-4; D gene ambiguous. This CDR3 region has 17 residues. V lost 4 bases and J lost 1, with 17 bases in between. CDR1 is SGHRS, CDR2 YFSETQ, per germline. CDR3 sequence reads: CASSPDRGDLTNEKLFF. For the CDR3, the DNA is TGCGCCAGCAGCCCTGACCGCGGAGACCTAACTAATGAAAAACTGTTTTTT.

The rearrangement uses TRBV21-1 and TRBJ2-1. TRBV21-1 is designated a pseudogene. CDR3 length: 14 residues. CDR3 DNA sequence: TGTGCCAGCCTACGACCAAGGGTATACAATGAGCAGTTCTTC. This translates into CASLRPRVYNEQFF.

The chain combines TRBV19 with TRBJ2-7; D may be TRBD1 (5 bases). The germline V and J ends were trimmed by 3 bases and 7 bases, with 19 bases remaining between them. The CDR3 consists of 15 residues. Germline CDR1 LNHDA, CDR2 SQIVND (reference sequence). This CDR3 is CASSMVGRVAREQYF. The CDR3 DNA sequence: TGTGCCAGTAGTATGGTGGGGCGCGTTGCGCGGGAGCAGTACTTC.

The rearrangement links TRBV21-1 to TRBJ2-7; the D call of TRBD2 is as the table states it, not checked on the DNA. TRBV21-1 is designated a pseudogene. The CDR3 loop spans 13 amino acids. CDR3 sequence reads: CASSRGAGAEQYF. The CDR3 coding sequence is TGTGCCAGCAGCAGGGGCGCGGGGGCCGAGCAGTACTTC.